This paragraph reports one TCR beta chain. Its antigen is still unknown. The table came from immunoSEQ multiplex PCR; TCRdb's copy has only in-frame clones and leaves some out. The table lists approximately 92,000 clones, around 84% of them singletons. This sample stems from a study of T cell responses to AZD1222 COVID-19 vaccine. Broader study findings: The span of vaccine-associated CD4 TCRs extended across spike, with dominance at 160-218 and 743-854.

Sequencing used peripheral blood, obtained on day 0 of AZD1222 vaccination. This clonotype was sampled from an adult in good health.

CDR3 sequence (DNA): TGTGCCAGCAGCCAAGCTGGGACCCAGTACTTC. Encoded protein: CASSQAGTQYF. The chain uses TRBV3-1 (or the pseudogene TRBV3-2) and TRBJ2-5; D unresolved. The CDR3 is made up of 11 amino acids. V was clipped by 1 base and J by 7 bases, with 4 bases between them. CDR1 and CDR2 from the germline V gene are LGHDT and YNNKEL (reference sequence).